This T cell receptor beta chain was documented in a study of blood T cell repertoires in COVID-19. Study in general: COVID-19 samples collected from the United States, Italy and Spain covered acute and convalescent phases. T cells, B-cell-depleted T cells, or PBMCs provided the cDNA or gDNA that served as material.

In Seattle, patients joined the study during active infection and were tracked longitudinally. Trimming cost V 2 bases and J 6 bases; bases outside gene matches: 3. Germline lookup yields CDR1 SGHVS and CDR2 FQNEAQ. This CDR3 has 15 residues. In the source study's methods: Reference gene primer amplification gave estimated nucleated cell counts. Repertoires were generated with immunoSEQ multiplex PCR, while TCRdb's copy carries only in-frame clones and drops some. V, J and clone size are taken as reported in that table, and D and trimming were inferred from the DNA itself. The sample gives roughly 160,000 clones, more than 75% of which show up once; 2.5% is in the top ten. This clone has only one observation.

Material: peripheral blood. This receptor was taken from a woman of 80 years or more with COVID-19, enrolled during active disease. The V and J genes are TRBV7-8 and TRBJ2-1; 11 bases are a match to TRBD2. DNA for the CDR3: TGTGCCAGCAGCTTATTGGGACTAGCGGTCAATGAGCAGTTCTTC. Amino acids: CASSLLGLAVNEQFF.